Listed below are T cell receptor beta chains from one sample, sequenced in a study of blood T cell repertoires in COVID-19. Using immunoSEQ multiplex PCR, the repertoire was profiled, and TCRdb retains in-frame clones only, with some absent. The data hold approximately 50,000 clones, with under 90% observed a single time. The sequenced sample was peripheral blood. Every receptor here comes from an elderly man with active or convalescent COVID-19. CDR3s include the opening cysteine and the closing phenylalanine or tryptophan. The D gene is left open where the match is weak. A row's size may be missing; if present it is once, few, many or a size class.

V,D,size,J,DNA,CDR3
TRBV30,TRBD1,medium-sized,TRBJ1-4,TGTGCCTGGAGTGTCCTCGGACAGGGGCACGAAAAACTGTTTTTT,CAWSVLGQGHEKLFF
TRBV4-1,.,few,TRBJ1-5,TGCGCCAGCAGCCAGGGACACACCCAGCCCCAGCATTTT,CASSQGHTQPQHF
TRBV5-6,TRBD1,.,TRBJ1-6,TGTGCCAGCAGCTTGGGCCGGGACAGCAAGGTGTCACCCCTCCACTTT,CASSLGRDSKVSPLHF
TRBV28,TRBD2,.,TRBJ2-7,TGTGCCAGCAGTTCCCCCCCAGCGGGGCATTACTACGAGCAGTACTTC,CASSSPPAGHYYEQYF
TRBV2,TRBD2,few,TRBJ2-7,TGTGCCAGCAGTGAATCTTATAGCGGGAGGGGTCCCCCCTACGAGCAGTACTTC,CASSESYSGRGPPYEQYF
TRBV7-7,.,.,TRBJ2-5,TGTGCCAGCAGCTTAGCGGCAGGCCAAGAGACCCAGTACTTC,CASSLAAGQETQYF
TRBV9,.,few,TRBJ1-2,TGTGCCAGCTCCCCAGGGAACTATGGCTACACCTTC,CASSPGNYGYTF
TRBV28,.,.,TRBJ1-6,TGTGCCAGCAGCCCCTCTGGCAGCTCCTATAATTCACCCCTCCACTTT,CASSPSGSSYNSPLHF
TRBV7-3,TRBD1,.,TRBJ1-6,TGTGCCAGCAGCTCGACAGGGTTGAATTCACCCCTCCACTTT,CASSSTGLNSPLHF
TRBV28,.,.,TRBJ2-7,TGTGCCAGCAGTTTATGGGGGACTCTTAACTCCTACGAGCAGTACTTC,CASSLWGTLNSYEQYF
TRBV19,TRBD1,.,TRBJ2-1,TGTGCCAGTACCACGAGCCCAGACAGGGTCAACAATGAGCAGTTCTTC,CASTTSPDRVNNEQFF
TRBV6-5,.,.,TRBJ2-6,TGTGCCAGTGAGCTCGGGGGGGCCAACGTCCTGACTTTC,CASELGGANVLTF
TRBV18,.,.,TRBJ2-7,TGTGCCAGCTCTGGAGGGAGCTCCTACGAGCAGTACTTC,CASSGGSSYEQYF
TRBV28,TRBD1,.,TRBJ1-5,TGTGCCAGCAGTTTGAGTGGAGGGGGCCCTTATTATAGCAATCAGCCCCAGCATTTT,CASSLSGGGPYYSNQPQHF
TRBV5-1,TRBD1,.,TRBJ1-2,TGCGCCAGCAGCTTGGACGGACAGGAAAACTATGGCTACACCTTC,CASSLDGQENYGYTF
TRBV10-2,.,.,TRBJ1-2,TGCGCCAGCAGTGAGTCAGCAGGGGCAGTTGGCTACACCTTC,CASSESAGAVGYTF
TRBV9,.,.,TRBJ1-4,TGTGCCAGCAGCGAGGGTCGTCCGGGGGGTAATGAAAAACTGTTTTTT,CASSEGRPGGNEKLFF
TRBV9,TRBD1,.,TRBJ2-7,TGTGCCAGCAGCGGTAAGACAGGGACCTACGAGCAGTACTTC,CASSGKTGTYEQYF
TRBV4-1,TRBD1,.,TRBJ1-2,TGCGCCAGCAGCCAAGAACAGGGGGCCTCCTATAACTATGGCTACACCTTC,CASSQEQGASYNYGYTF
TRBV11-1,TRBD2,.,TRBJ2-3,TGTGCCAGCAGCTCCCGGCGGGGGTACGGGGATACGCAGTATTTT,CASSSRRGYGDTQYF
TRBV13,TRBD2,few,TRBJ2-5,TGTGCCAGCAGCTTCCGGACTAGCGTCGAAGAGACCCAGTACTTC,CASSFRTSVEETQYF
TRBV28,TRBD2,.,TRBJ2-5,TGTGCCAGCAGCGATTCTAGCGGGAGGCCGGAGACCCAGTACTTC,CASSDSSGRPETQYF
TRBV7-2,TRBD2,few,TRBJ2-7,TGTGCCAGCAGCCCCCAGGTAGGGACTAGCCTTCACGAGCAGTACTTC,CASSPQVGTSLHEQYF
TRBV6-1,.,.,TRBJ2-7,TGTGCCAGCAGTGCCGGGAGTGGCGGGCCGACCTACGAGCAGTACTTC,CASSAGSGGPTYEQYF
TRBV7-9,TRBD1,once,TRBJ2-2,TGTGCCACAGGGGGCGCGGACACCGGGGAGCTGTTTTTT,CATGGADTGELFF
TRBV6-2/TRBV6-3,.,.,TRBJ1-2,TGTGCCAGCAGTTACTCGTATCCTAACTATGGCTACACCTTC,CASSYSYPNYGYTF
TRBV3-1/TRBV3-2,.,.,TRBJ2-7,TGTGCCAGCAGCCAAGGGAGGAGGGGCCCTACCTACGAGCAGTACTTC,CASSQGRRGPTYEQYF
TRBV19,TRBD1,.,TRBJ2-7,TGTGCCAGTACCCGGACAGGGGGCCCTTACGAGCAGTACTTC,CASTRTGGPYEQYF
TRBV5-1,TRBD2,.,TRBJ2-7,TGCGCCAGCAGCTTGGGACTAGCGGGACCTTACGAGCAGTACTTC,CASSLGLAGPYEQYF
TRBV2,.,.,TRBJ2-2,TGTGCCAGCAGACGGCTGAGCCAGGACACCGGGGAGCTGTTTTTT,CASRRLSQDTGELFF
TRBV7-6,.,.,TRBJ2-7,TGTGCCAGCAGCTTAGTCGGCAGGGTTAAAGGCGAGCAGTACTTC,CASSLVGRVKGEQYF
TRBV9,TRBD2,.,TRBJ2-3,TGTGCCAGCAGCGTAAATCCCGGGACTAGCTATACGCAGTATTTT,CASSVNPGTSYTQYF
TRBV9,TRBD2,.,TRBJ2-1,TGTGCCAGCTCGATAGCGGGGGGTAATGAGCAGTTCTTC,CASSIAGGNEQFF
TRBV19,TRBD2,few,TRBJ2-2,TGTGCCATCCAAGCAGCGGGAAGGGACACCGGGGAGCTGTTTTTT,CAIQAAGRDTGELFF
TRBV30,.,once,TRBJ1-3,TGTGCCTGGAGTCCCACTCGAAACACCATATATTTT,CAWSPTRNTIYF
TRBV5-1,TRBD2,.,TRBJ2-6,TGCGCCAGCACCGCGGGAGCGGGGAAAGGGGCCAACGTCCTGACTTTC,CASTAGAGKGANVLTF
TRBV14,.,.,TRBJ2-7,TGTGCCAGCAGCCAAGTTAGGGGCGGCGAGCAGTACTTC,CASSQVRGGEQYF
TRBV5-1,TRBD1,.,TRBJ2-1,TGCGCCAGCAGCTCGAGACAGGGTGTTGAGCAGTTCTTC,CASSSRQGVEQFF
TRBV7-2,TRBD1,.,TRBJ2-6,TGTGCCAGCAGCTCAACCGGGACAGGGGTAGTTGGCAACGTCCTGACTTTC,CASSSTGTGVVGNVLTF
TRBV5-5,TRBD1,.,TRBJ1-5,TGTGCCAGCAGCTTGGGGGACAGGGGAGGTAATCAGCCCCAGCATTTT,CASSLGDRGGNQPQHF
TRBV5-1,.,.,TRBJ1-2,TGCGCCAGCAGGGCGGGGCAGGAGTTCTATGGCTACACCTTC,CASRAGQEFYGYTF
TRBV7-9,.,.,TRBJ1-2,TGTGCCAGCAGCTTAGGGGGACAAGGCTATGGCTACACCTTC,CASSLGGQGYGYTF
TRBV9,.,.,TRBJ2-4,TGTGCCAGCAGCGTACAGTATGGGGGGGCCCAAAACATTCAGTACTTC,CASSVQYGGAQNIQYF
TRBV19,.,.,TRBJ2-1,TGTGCCAGTAGAGGGGGAGCCGGCCCTCGTCACAATGAGCAGTTCTTC,CASRGGAGPRHNEQFF
TRBV6-5,.,.,TRBJ2-1,TGTGCCACCGGGGACTCTCTCCCCTACAATGAGCAGTTCTTC,CATGDSLPYNEQFF
TRBV11-2,TRBD1,.,TRBJ1-6,TGTGCCAGCGCCAACACCGGGACAGGGGCATCACCCCTCCACTTT,CASANTGTGASPLHF
TRBV10-3,.,.,TRBJ2-7,TGTGCCATCAGTGACTGGCAGAAAACCTACGAGCAGTACTTC,CAISDWQKTYEQYF
TRBV21-1,.,.,TRBJ2-4,TGTGCCAGCAGCAGGGGCAGGGCTTCGAACATTCAGTACTTC,CASSRGRASNIQYF
TRBV5-1,.,.,TRBJ1-2,TGCGCCAGCAGCTTGAACGCAGGGGTTAACTATGGCTACACCTTC,CASSLNAGVNYGYTF
TRBV7-2,.,.,TRBJ2-1,TGTGCCAGCAGCTTAAAAGCGGTCAGCAGGGGTCTTTGGAATGAGCAGTTCTTC,CASSLKAVSRGLWNEQFF
TRBV18,TRBD1,.,TRBJ1-6,TGTGCCAGCTCAACGGGACAGGGGAATTCACCCCTCCACTTT,CASSTGQGNSPLHF
TRBV12-5,.,.,TRBJ1-1,TGTGCTAGTGGTTTGGGGGCCGACACTGAAGCTTTCTTT,CASGLGADTEAFF